Presented here are 25 T cell receptor beta chains from one specimen sequenced in a study of T-cell reconstitution after alpha-beta-depleted transplantation in children. Unique molecular identifiers were used in preparing the TCRbeta library. TCRdb analysed the PCR reads with MiXCR anew, one entry per CDR3 protein. Here the sample spans around 250,000 distinct CDR3 sequences, more than 20% being singletons. The source was PBMCs, collected before TCRalphabeta/CD19-depleted stem cell transplant. These receptor sequences come from a girl aged 2-10 years with Fanconi anemia, due to receive a stem cell transplant.

The chain carries TRBV7-7 and TRBJ2-5; D possibly corresponds to TRBD1 (6 bases). From germline, CDR1 is SSHAT and CDR2 FNYEAQ (reference sequence). The V and J ends lost 3 bases and 4 bases respectively, with 15 bases between them. The CDR3 is 15 amino acids. In DNA, the CDR3 is TGTGCCAGCAGCTTTTCGACAGGAGGAGCAGAGACCCAGTACTTC. Amino acids: CASSFSTGGAETQYF.

Ten or more counts support this clonotype. The chain couples TRBV20-1 to TRBJ2-1, with TRBD2 matching over 13 bases. Germline V gives CDR1 DFQATT, CDR2 SNEGSKA (reference sequence). CDR3 length: 18 amino acids. J lost 8 bases, V lost 0 bases, and 13 bases had no gene match. CDR3 DNA: TGCAGTGCTAGAGATCCGAAACTAGCGGGAGGGCGATGGGATGAGCAGTTCTTC. It encodes CSARDPKLAGGRWDEQFF.

This chain links TRBV7-6 with TRBJ2-7, with D possibly being TRBD2 (5 bases). CDR3 length: 15 amino acids. In germline, CDR1 is SGHVS, CDR2 FNYEAQ. V dropped 4 bases and J dropped 2 bases, with 15 bases sitting between them. The CDR3 sequence: CASSSSIGLAYEQYF. The CDR3 bases are TGTGCCAGCAGCTCATCTATAGGACTTGCCTACGAGCAGTACTTC.

J is TRBJ2-3 and V is TRBV29-1; D tentatively fits TRBD1 or TRBD2 (5 bases each). The germline V and J ends were trimmed by 7 bases and 4 bases, with 12 bases remaining between them. The CDR3 runs to 12 residues. Germline loops: CDR1 SQVTM, CDR2 ANQGSEA. Here the CDR3 reads CSGRGYADTQYF. In nucleotides, the CDR3 is TGCAGCGGCCGGGGCTACGCAGATACGCAGTATTTT.

The J gene is TRBJ2-1, the V gene TRBV29-1; D is uncertain. CDR3 length: 14 amino acids. V lost 6 bases and J 0 bases, leaving 12 bases between the germline ends. Germline V gene lookup returns CDR1 SQVTM and CDR2 ANQGSEA. This CDR3 reads CSVHIANSYNEQFF. CDR3 DNA: TGCAGCGTCCACATAGCCAACTCCTACAATGAGCAGTTCTTC.

This chain joins TRBV11-2 and TRBJ2-1, with a weak D call TRBD2 (6 bases). V shed 7 bases and J shed 3 bases, with 16 bases lying between them. The germline gives CDR1 SGHAT, CDR2 FQNNGV. This CDR3 has 15 residues. The CDR3 sequence: CASTQGGNHYNEQFF. CDR3 in DNA: TGTGCCAGCACTCAAGGAGGGAACCACTACAATGAGCAGTTCTTC.

This clonotype was observed many times. The chain links TRBV7-9 to TRBJ2-5; D is possibly TRBD2 (6 bases). This CDR3 contains 14 residues. Germline lookup yields CDR1 SEHNR and CDR2 FQNEAQ (reference sequence). V was cut by 1 base and J by 0 bases, with 6 bases left in between. This CDR3 is CASSLGGNQETQYF. The CDR3 DNA reads as TGTGCCAGCAGCTTAGGCGGGAACCAAGAGACCCAGTACTTC.

V gene TRBV24-1 combines with J gene TRBJ2-5, with D possibly being TRBD1 or TRBD2 (6 bases each). This CDR3 is built from 13 residues. V lost 8 bases and J 4 bases, leaving 13 bases between the germline ends. Germline V gene data show CDR1 as KGHDR and CDR2 as SFDVKD. The CDR3 reads CATTGAGGETQYF. In DNA, the CDR3 is TGTGCCACCACGGGGGCGGGCGGAGAGACCCAGTACTTC.

This clonotype was counted many times. The chain carries TRBV12-5 and TRBJ1-2; 9 positions match TRBD1. The germline gives CDR1 LGHNT, CDR2 FRNRAP. This CDR3 region has 15 residues. J was trimmed by 6 bases and V by 2 bases; bases with no gene match: 7. The CDR3: CASGLNVGQGNGYTF. CDR3 nucleotides: TGTGCTAGTGGTTTGAACGTCGGACAGGGGAATGGCTACACCTTC.

The CDR3 region is CAWSGSRGNTGELFF. Written as DNA, the CDR3 is TGTGCCTGGAGTGGATCCCGGGGGAACACCGGGGAGCTGTTTTTT. The genes are TRBV30 and TRBJ2-2, with a possible D match to TRBD2 (5 bases). The V and J ends lost 1 base and 1 base respectively, with 10 bases between them. CDR3 length: 15 amino acids. Germline V gene lookup returns CDR1 GTSNPN and CDR2 SVGIG (reference sequence).

V usage is TRBV7-9 and J usage is TRBJ2-1, with D possibly matching TRBD1 (5 bases). Germline-derived CDR1 and CDR2 are SEHNR and FQNEAQ (reference sequence). V lost 5 bases to trimming and J lost 4 bases, with 18 bases between them. This CDR3 contains 16 residues. The CDR3 DNA reads as TGTGCCAGCAGCCTTTGGACACGTACCATTTACAATGAGCAGTTCTTC. Its translation is CASSLWTRTIYNEQFF.

This clonotype showed up many times. This chain joins TRBV6-5 and TRBJ1-2; 7 bases fit TRBD1. Losses at the gene ends were 6 bases for V and 4 bases for J; bases not matched to a gene: 14. Germline loops: CDR1 MNHEY, CDR2 SVGAGI. The CDR3 loop spans 16 amino acids. CDR3 sequence reads: CASSLIEGAQGYGYTF. Written as DNA, the CDR3 is TGTGCCAGCAGCTTAATCGAGGGGGCGCAGGGCTATGGCTACACCTTC.

The CDR3 spells CAWSAPSSGANVLTF. The DNA of the CDR3 is TGTGCCTGGAGTGCACCTAGCTCTGGGGCCAACGTCCTGACTTTC. The rearrangement links TRBV30 to TRBJ2-6; D remains ambiguous. The CDR3 is made up of 15 amino acids. Trimming pared 1 base from V and 0 bases from J, leaving 7 bases between. CDR1 is GTSNPN and CDR2 is SVGIG in the germline V gene (reference sequence).

The chain combines TRBV5-1 with TRBJ2-5, with TRBD2 identical over 7 bases. Germline CDR1 and CDR2: SGHRS and YFSETQ. The CDR3 has 17 amino acids. V was pared by 4 bases and J by 3 bases, with 15 bases of the junction left unmatched. CDR3 loop: CASSADLWGGPKETQYF. As DNA, the CDR3 is TGCGCCAGCAGCGCAGATCTCTGGGGGGGTCCTAAAGAGACCCAGTACTTC.

This clonotype occurred a few times. The chain combines TRBV21-1 with TRBJ2-7; the D call of TRBD1 is as the table states it, not checked on the DNA. TRBV21-1 is given as a pseudogene. The CDR3 sequence is 14 residues long. The CDR3 nucleotides read TGTGCCAGCAGAGACGGATTACAGGGGGACGAGCAGTACTTC. Translated: CASRDGLQGDEQYF.

This clonotype occurred many times. This sequence joins TRBV29-1 and TRBJ2-2, with D perhaps given as TRBD1 or TRBD2 (5 bases each). This CDR3 is 14 amino acids long. Trimming cost V 7 bases and J 5 bases, with 17 bases left between them. Germline CDR1 SQVTM, CDR2 ANQGSEA. The CDR3 here is CSAGTLAITGELFF. The DNA for the CDR3 is TGCAGCGCGGGGACCCTGGCTATAACCGGGGAGCTGTTTTTT.

This clonotype was seen a handful of times. The chain links TRBV20-1 to TRBJ2-1; tentative D call: TRBD2 (5 bases). The length of the CDR3 is 13 residues. Germline CDR1 reads DFQATT; CDR2 reads SNEGSKA (reference sequence). The V and J ends lost 7 bases and 0 bases respectively, with 10 bases between them. The CDR3, as DNA: TGCAGTGAGGTAGCGCACTCCTACAATGAGCAGTTCTTC. Translating gives CSEVAHSYNEQFF.

This clonotype appeared a single time. The gene calls are TRBV6-2 or TRBV6-3 and TRBJ2-1; 8 bases are shared with TRBD2. The CDR3 runs to 17 residues. Germline values: CDR1 MNHEY, CDR2 SVGEGT. J was trimmed by 2 bases and V by 5 bases; bases with no gene match: 11. The DNA of the CDR3 is TGTGCCAGCAGTGCAAAACACGGGACTAGGGCCTACAATGAGCAGTTCTTC. Its protein is CASSAKHGTRAYNEQFF.

In its sample, this clonotype was seen many times. The chain uses TRBV27 and TRBJ2-2; 7 bases map to TRBD1. CDR3 size: 15 residues. Trimming cost V 5 bases and J 6 bases; bases outside gene matches: 9. CDR1 is MNHEY and CDR2 is SMNVEV in the germline V gene (reference sequence). CDR3 sequence reads: CASSPGTVLSGELFF. The CDR3 DNA is TGTGCCAGCAGTCCAGGGACAGTCCTATCCGGGGAGCTGTTTTTT.

The chain recombines TRBV29-1 with TRBJ2-7, with D hard to call. CDR1 is SQVTM, CDR2 ANQGSEA, per germline. V lost 4 bases to trimming and J lost 2 bases, with 9 bases between them. The CDR3 extends over 12 amino acids. The CDR3 nucleotides read TGCAGCGTTGTAGCAGGTACCTACGAGCAGTACTTC. Translating gives CSVVAGTYEQYF.

This clonotype was observed at least ten times. The junction departs from germline at one end; a sequencing error may be responsible. The chain links TRBV7-2 to TRBJ2-7; D unclear. The CDR3 is 12 amino acids. Germline CDR1 is SGHTA and CDR2 is FQGNSA. The CDR3 DNA reads as TGTGCCAGTAGCTTCCCCTTTTACGAGCAGTACTTC. Its translation: CASSFPFYEQYF.

The gene calls are TRBV5-1 and TRBJ2-1; D gene uncertain. CDR3 length equals 12 residues. The germline gives CDR1 SGHRS, CDR2 YFSETQ. V gave up 2 bases and J gave up 8 bases, with 8 bases separating them. The CDR3 reads CASSFRAHEQFF. CDR3 DNA sequence: TGCGCCAGCAGCTTTAGGGCCCATGAGCAGTTCTTC.

The chain joins TRBV20-1 to TRBJ2-2; D is uncertain. From germline, CDR1 is DFQATT and CDR2 SNEGSKA (reference sequence). CDR3 length equals 13 residues. V was clipped by 6 bases and J by 6 bases, with 14 bases between them. The CDR3 spells CSARPTAPGELFF. The CDR3 DNA reads TGCAGTGCCAGACCAACAGCGCCCGGGGAGCTGTTTTTT.

This clonotype was seen repeatedly, ten times or more. J is TRBJ2-7 and V is TRBV29-1; D remains ambiguous. There are 13 residues in the CDR3. Germline V gene data show CDR1 as SQVTM and CDR2 as ANQGSEA. Trimming pared 4 bases from V and 1 base from J, leaving 11 bases between. CDR3 sequence reads: CSVVREVSYEQYF. In nucleotides, the CDR3 is TGCAGCGTTGTTAGGGAAGTTTCCTACGAGCAGTACTTC.

The chain links TRBV20-1 to TRBJ2-2; 10 bases fit TRBD1. V shed 3 bases and J 6 bases; nucleotides not matched to a gene: 4. Germline V gene sequence: CDR1 DFQATT, CDR2 SNEGSKA (reference sequence). CDR3 size: 14 residues. CDR3 coding DNA: TGCAGTGCTAGCCCCGGGACAGGGGCCGGGGAGCTGTTTTTT. Translating it yields CSASPGTGAGELFF.